This TCR beta chain stems from a study of blood T cell repertoires in COVID-19. Study-level background: The United States, Italy and Spain provided the acute and convalescent COVID-19 samples. From T cells, B-cell-depleted T cells, or PBMCs came the material, which was cDNA or gDNA.

The CDR3 length is 16 residues. V lost 3 bases to trimming and J lost 3 bases; unmatched junction nucleotides: 8. Per the germline V gene, CDR1 is SEHNR and CDR2 is FQNEAQ (reference sequence). Study processing details: By means of reference gene primer amplification, nucleated cell counts were estimated. This table comes from immunoSEQ multiplex PCR, and its TCRdb copy is limited to in-frame clones, with some not included. That table furnishes V, J and clone size, whereas the DNA furnished D and trimming. The sample records tens of thousands of clones, 76% being singletons. The sequenced sample consisted of peripheral blood. This sequence joins TRBV7-9 and TRBJ2-1, with 7 bases identical to TRBD2. The TCR sequence derives from a woman older than 75 with acute or convalescent COVID-19. The DNA for the CDR3 is TGTGCCAGCAGCTTGAACGGGAGGCCAGTCTACAATGAGCAGTTCTTC. Protein sequence: CASSLNGRPVYNEQFF.